A single sample gave rise to the 2 T cell receptor beta chains below, sequenced in a study of shared clonotypes between healthy human individuals. Sequenced by immunoSEQ multiplex PCR; TCRdb stores in-frame clones only, minus some. The sample records roughly 2 million clones, 95% being singletons. The sample taken for sequencing was naive CD4+ T cells sorted from blood. Subset described: CD45RA+ positively selected. The receptors come from a man aged 18 to 30 in good health.

This sequence joins TRBV27 and TRBJ2-2, with a possible D match to TRBD1 (6 bases). Germline CDR1 is MNHEY and CDR2 is SMNVEV (reference sequence). V gave up 6 bases and J gave up 6 bases, with 17 bases separating them. This CDR3 is 15 amino acids long. The CDR3 DNA is TGTGCCAGCAGGACAGGCCTCGTGGGGTCCGGGGAGCTGTTTTTT. Its translation: CASRTGLVGSGELFF.

With respect to this clone: Compared with germline, one end of the junction differs, possibly owing to a read error. This rearrangement joins TRBV6-1 to TRBJ1-2; a weak D match, TRBD1 (5 bases). The CDR3 spans 13 residues. Germline CDR1 reads MNHNS; CDR2 reads SASEGT. CDR3: CASSRDAGPQSSF. The DNA of the CDR3 is TGTGCCAGCAGTCGGGACGCAGGGCCCCAATCCTCGTTC.